This T cell receptor (beta chain) is drawn from a study of blood T cell repertoires in COVID-19. Across the whole study: The study drew acute and convalescent COVID-19 samples from the United States, Italy and Spain. PBMCs, B-cell-depleted T cells, or T cells were the source of the cDNA or gDNA that made up the material.

Trimming cost V 7 bases and J 8 bases, with 25 bases left between them. Germline CDR1 reads SGHTS; CDR2 reads YDEGEE. This CDR3 spans 17 amino acids. In the original analysis: Estimation of nucleated cell counts relied on the amplification of reference gene primers. Assay: immunoSEQ multiplex PCR; the TCRdb copy retains only in-frame clones and omits some. Clone size and the V and J calls come from that table; the DNA yielded D and trimming. The table includes 70,000 or so clones, approximately 89% detected once. The sample taken for sequencing was peripheral blood. The TCR comes from a human donor in a cohort sampled during active COVID-19. V is TRBV5-8 and J is TRBJ1-6; possibly TRBD1 for D (5 bases). The CDR3 reads CASYNHREGGAYSPLHF. The CDR3 coding sequence is TGTGCCAGCTACAACCACCGGGAGGGTGGGGCCTATTCACCCCTCCACTTT.